This T cell receptor beta chain was retrieved from a study of T-cell reconstitution after alpha-beta-depleted transplantation in children. Study-level findings and limits: Diversity of TCRbeta at day 60 was high in some patients, arising from surviving recipient T cells and thymic progenitors.

This clonotype was counted many times. The target antigen is unknown. The germline V gene has CDR1 ENHRY and CDR2 SYGVKD. Germline trimming cut 0 bases from V and 5 bases from J; bases unmatched to any gene: 10. The CDR3 extends over 16 amino acids. This sample's TCRbeta library carried unique molecular identifier barcodes. Each CDR3 protein is one row after TCRdb ran MiXCR on the PCR reads. The sample shows 200,000 to 250,000 distinct CDR3 sequences, roughly 11% of them seen only once. The sample consisted of PBMCs, taken before TCRalphabeta/CD19-depleted stem cell transplant. The source of this sequence is a child less than two years old with acute myeloid leukemia, due to receive a stem cell transplant. The chain joins TRBV10-3 to TRBJ2-7; 7 bases are shared with TRBD2. CDR3 nucleotide sequence: TGTGCCATCAGTGAGTCTCGGGTGAGCGGGAACCACGAGCAGTACTTC. Its translation: CAISESRVSGNHEQYF.